These T cell receptor beta chains were read from a single sample in a study of blood T cells in healthy people across ages. Using its own MiXCR run on the 5' RACE reads, TCRdb lists one record per CDR3 protein. The table shows hundreds of thousands of distinct CDR3 sequences, with over 40% occurring only once. Sample: blood. Receptors originate from an elderly woman in good health. Both conserved end residues are part of each CDR3. Each record gives: D gene, V gene, J gene, clone size, CDR3 DNA, CDR3 protein. D genes are given only for firm matches. A clone size is listed for some rows: how often the clone was seen (once, few, many), or a class if it is expanded.

D: NA
V: TRBV21-1
J: TRBJ2-5
size: few
DNA: TGTGCCAGCAGCAAGGAGGGAACCGACAGGGGCAATGAGCAGTACTTC
CDR3: CASSKEGTDRGNEQYF

D: NA
V: TRBV7-9
J: TRBJ2-7
size: NA
DNA: TGTGCCAGCAGCTTAAGTCGCGGGGCGCAATCCTACGAGCAGTACTTC
CDR3: CASSLSRGAQSYEQYF

D: TRBD2
V: TRBV2
J: TRBJ2-7
size: NA
DNA: TGTGCCAGCAAGCAGCGGGAGTCGTACGAGCAGTACTTC
CDR3: CASKQRESYEQYF

D: TRBD1
V: TRBV5-1
J: TRBJ1-1
size: NA
DNA: TGCGCCAGCAGCTCGGTGGCAGGGGGCTCCGGCGGAGCTTTCTTT
CDR3: CASSSVAGGSGGAFF

D: NA
V: TRBV6-6
J: TRBJ1-2
size: many
DNA: TGTGCCAGCAGTCTCCAAAAGGGATTAAAGGTCTATGGCTACACCTTC
CDR3: CASSLQKGLKVYGYTF

D: NA
V: TRBV6-6
J: TRBJ1-2
size: many
DNA: TGTGCCAGCAGTTACGAACAGGGCTTTGGCTACACCTTC
CDR3: CASSYEQGFGYTF

D: NA
V: TRBV12-3/TRBV12-4
J: TRBJ2-3
size: few
DNA: TGTGCCAGCAGTTTCCGTACGTCGGGCACAGATACGCAGTATTTT
CDR3: CASSFRTSGTDTQYF

D: TRBD1
V: TRBV12-3/TRBV12-4
J: TRBJ2-1
size: NA
DNA: TGTGCCAGTGATCCGACCGGGACAGGCAATGAGCAGTTCTTC
CDR3: CASDPTGTGNEQFF

D: NA
V: TRBV3-1
J: TRBJ2-1
size: NA
DNA: TGTGCCAGCAGCCAAGATAGGAGCTACCCCTCCTACAATGAGCAGTTCTTC
CDR3: CASSQDRSYPSYNEQFF

D: TRBD2
V: TRBV12-3/TRBV12-4
J: TRBJ2-7
size: NA
DNA: TGTGCCAGCAGTTTAGCCGGACTAGGAGCTTCCGAGCAGTACTTC
CDR3: CASSLAGLGASEQYF

D: NA
V: TRBV2
J: TRBJ2-2
size: NA
DNA: TGTGCCAGCAGGCGACCGGGCTACACCGGGGAGCCGTTTTTT
CDR3: CASRRPGYTGEPFF

D: NA
V: TRBV28
J: TRBJ2-6
size: many
DNA: TGTGCCAGCTCGCGCACGGGCACTGTAGCCAACGTCCTGACTTTC
CDR3: CASSRTGTVANVLTF

D: NA
V: TRBV4-2
J: TRBJ1-1
size: NA
DNA: TGTGCCAGCAGCCAAGATTTGGGGGGGGCAGGCACTGAAGCTTTCTTT
CDR3: CASSQDLGGAGTEAFF

D: NA
V: TRBV12-3/TRBV12-4
J: TRBJ2-1
size: many
DNA: TGTGCCAGCGTTATGTTCCCTTCAGGCAATGAGCAGTTCTTC
CDR3: CASVMFPSGNEQFF

D: NA
V: TRBV6-1
J: TRBJ1-1
size: few
DNA: TGTGCCAGCAGTCTGGACCGGAGAGCTTTCTTT
CDR3: CASSLDRRAFF

D: TRBD2
V: TRBV4-2
J: TRBJ2-1
size: NA
DNA: TGTGCCAGCAGCCGTCTCCCTAGCGGGGGCGATGAGCAGTTCTTC
CDR3: CASSRLPSGGDEQFF

D: NA
V: TRBV6-1
J: TRBJ2-1
size: NA
DNA: TGTGCCACCGCTAGAGCGTCCTACAATGAGCAGTTCTTC
CDR3: CATARASYNEQFF

D: NA
V: TRBV2
J: TRBJ2-7
size: NA
DNA: TGTGCCAGCCTCGCGGAAACCTACGAGCAGTACTTC
CDR3: CASLAETYEQYF

D: NA
V: TRBV2
J: TRBJ2-1
size: NA
DNA: TGTGCCAGCAACGTTTATAATGAGCAGTTCTTC
CDR3: CASNVYNEQFF

D: TRBD2
V: TRBV29-1
J: TRBJ2-7
size: few
DNA: TGCAGCGTGCGGGGGGTCTCCTACGAGCAGTACTTC
CDR3: CSVRGVSYEQYF

D: NA
V: TRBV25-1
J: TRBJ1-2
size: few
DNA: TGTGCCAGCAGTGAAGGGCCAAGATATGGCTACACCTTC
CDR3: CASSEGPRYGYTF

D: NA
V: TRBV5-6
J: TRBJ1-2
size: many
DNA: TGTGCCAGCAGCTTATTAGACAGGAGATCAACTGGCTACACCTTC
CDR3: CASSLLDRRSTGYTF

D: TRBD2
V: TRBV12-3/TRBV12-4
J: TRBJ2-5
size: few
DNA: TGTGCCAGCAGTAGGAGCGGGGGGATCCAAGAGACCCAGTACTTC
CDR3: CASSRSGGIQETQYF

D: NA
V: TRBV2
J: TRBJ1-5
size: NA
DNA: TGTGCCAGCAGTAACAGGGAGGGGAGCAATCAGCCCCAGCATTTT
CDR3: CASSNREGSNQPQHF

D: TRBD2
V: TRBV15
J: TRBJ2-3
size: large
DNA: TGTGCCACCAGCAGGGGACTAGGACCCGATACGCAGTATTTT
CDR3: CATSRGLGPDTQYF

D: NA
V: TRBV29-1
J: TRBJ2-7
size: few
DNA: TGCAGCGTCCGGGACACTACCTACGAGCAGTACTTC
CDR3: CSVRDTTYEQYF

D: TRBD2
V: TRBV27
J: TRBJ2-5
size: few
DNA: TGTGCCAGCAGTTGGAGTAGCGGGGGAGGAGAGACCCAGTACTTC
CDR3: CASSWSSGGGETQYF

D: NA
V: TRBV20-1
J: TRBJ2-5
size: many
DNA: TGCAGTGCTAGTAACCCCCCGGGGCCCTTGGAGACCCAGTACTTC
CDR3: CSASNPPGPLETQYF

D: TRBD1
V: TRBV20-1
J: TRBJ2-1
size: once
DNA: TGCAGTGCCGCCGACAGGGGGAGTCGGAATGAGCAGTTCTTC
CDR3: CSAADRGSRNEQFF

D: TRBD1
V: TRBV27
J: TRBJ1-6
size: once
DNA: TGTGCCAGCAGTTTATGGGACAGGGGTTCACCCCTCCACTTT
CDR3: CASSLWDRGSPLHF

D: TRBD1
V: TRBV4-1
J: TRBJ2-1
size: many
DNA: TGCGCCAGCAGCAAAGTAGGGACAGGGAACAATGAGCAGTTCTTC
CDR3: CASSKVGTGNNEQFF

D: TRBD2
V: TRBV20-1
J: TRBJ2-1
size: once
DNA: TGCAATGCAACGACTAGCGGGGGTTACAATGAGCAGTTCTTC
CDR3: CNATTSGGYNEQFF

D: NA
V: TRBV7-2
J: TRBJ1-5
size: NA
DNA: TGTGCCGGCAGCTCGCAGGGCAATCAGCCCCAGCATTTT
CDR3: CAGSSQGNQPQHF

D: NA
V: TRBV14
J: TRBJ2-7
size: NA
DNA: TGTGCCAGCAGCACCCCCCGGAATGAGCAGTACTTC
CDR3: CASSTPRNEQYF